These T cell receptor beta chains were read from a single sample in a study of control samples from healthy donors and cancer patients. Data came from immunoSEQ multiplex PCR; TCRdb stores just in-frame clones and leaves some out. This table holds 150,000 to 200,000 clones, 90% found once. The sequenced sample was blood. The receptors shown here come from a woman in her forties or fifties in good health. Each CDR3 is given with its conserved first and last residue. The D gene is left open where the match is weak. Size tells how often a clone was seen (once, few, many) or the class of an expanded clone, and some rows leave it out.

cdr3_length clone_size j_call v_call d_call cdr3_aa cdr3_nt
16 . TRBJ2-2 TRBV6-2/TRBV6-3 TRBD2 CASSSSGRANTGELFF TGTGCCAGCAGTAGTAGCGGGAGGGCGAACACCGGGGAGCTGTTTTTT
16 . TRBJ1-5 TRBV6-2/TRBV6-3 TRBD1 CASSTGQPGVNQPQHF TGTGCCAGCAGTACGGGACAGCCTGGGGTCAATCAGCCCCAGCATTTT
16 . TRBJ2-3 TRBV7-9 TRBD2 CASSLRLAEDTDTQYF TGTGCCAGCAGCTTGAGGCTAGCGGAGGACACAGATACGCAGTATTTT
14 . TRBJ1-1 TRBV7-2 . CASSGRVSNTEAFF TGTGCCAGCAGCGGTCGGGTTTCGAACACTGAAGCTTTCTTT
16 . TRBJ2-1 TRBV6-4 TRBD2 CASSEGLAGAGYEQFF TGTGCCAGCAGTGAGGGACTAGCGGGAGCAGGTTATGAGCAGTTCTTC
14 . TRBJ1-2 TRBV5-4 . CASSFTGSLGGYTF TGTGCCAGCAGCTTTACAGGGTCTTTGGGTGGCTACACCTTC
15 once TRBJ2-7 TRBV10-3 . CAISEGLPRAYEQYF TGTGCCATCAGTGAAGGTCTCCCTAGGGCCTACGAGCAGTACTTC
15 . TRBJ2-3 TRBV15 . CATSRDKIGTDTQYF TGTGCCACCAGCAGAGACAAAATAGGGACAGATACGCAGTATTTT
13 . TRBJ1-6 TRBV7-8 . CASSLGAALPLHF TGTGCCAGCAGCTTAGGAGCGGCCTTGCCCCTCCACTTT
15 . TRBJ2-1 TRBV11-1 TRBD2 CASSFESGSLSEQFF TGTGCCAGCAGCTTCGAGAGCGGGAGTCTGAGTGAGCAGTTCTTC
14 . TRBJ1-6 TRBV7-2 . CASSFSGDNSPLHF TGTGCCAGCAGCTTCTCCGGGGACAATTCACCCCTCCACTTT
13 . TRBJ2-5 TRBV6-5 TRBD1 CASRSGGLETQYF TGTGCCAGCAGGTCAGGGGGCTTGGAGACCCAGTACTTC
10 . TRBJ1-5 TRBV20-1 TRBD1 CSAGGTATRF TGCAGTGCTGGCGGGACAGCAACCCGATTT
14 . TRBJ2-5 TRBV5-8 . CASSLVPMGETQYF TGTGCCAGCAGCTTGGTTCCGATGGGGGAGACCCAGTACTTC
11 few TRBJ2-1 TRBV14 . CASSHFNEQFF TGTGCCAGCAGCCATTTCAATGAGCAGTTCTTC
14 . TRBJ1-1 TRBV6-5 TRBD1 CASRRAGGGTEAFF TGTGCCAGCAGACGAGCAGGGGGAGGCACTGAAGCTTTCTTT
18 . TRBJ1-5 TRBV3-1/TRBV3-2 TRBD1 CASSQDPTGTGGAWPQHF TGTGCCAGCAGCCAAGACCCCACCGGGACAGGGGGGGCTTGGCCCCAGCATTTT
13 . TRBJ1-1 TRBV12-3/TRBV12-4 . CASTRPMSTEAFF TGTGCCAGCACCCGGCCAATGAGCACTGAAGCTTTCTTT
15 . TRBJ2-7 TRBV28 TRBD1 CASSSPGQGRREQYF TGTGCCAGCAGTTCTCCGGGACAGGGCCGGCGGGAGCAGTACTTC
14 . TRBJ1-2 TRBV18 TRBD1 CASHPGQASNGYTF TGTGCCAGTCATCCGGGACAGGCTTCTAATGGCTACACCTTC
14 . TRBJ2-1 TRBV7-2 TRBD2 CASSPQAGDNEQFF TGTGCCAGCAGCCCCCAGGCGGGGGACAATGAGCAGTTCTTC
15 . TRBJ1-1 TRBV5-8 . CASSLDHRDRAEAFF TGTGCCAGCAGCTTGGATCACAGGGATAGGGCTGAAGCTTTCTTT
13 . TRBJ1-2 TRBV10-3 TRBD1 CAIRGQDNYGYTF TGTGCCATCAGGGGACAGGACAACTATGGCTACACCTTC
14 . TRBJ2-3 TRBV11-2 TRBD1 CASSPDGIQGTQYF TGTGCCAGCAGCCCCGACGGGATACAGGGGACGCAGTATTTT
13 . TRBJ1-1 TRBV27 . CASSLQGITEAFF TGTGCCAGCAGTTTACAGGGTATCACTGAAGCTTTCTTT
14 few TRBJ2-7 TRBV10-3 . CAISESEPSYEQYF TGTGCCATCAGTGAAAGTGAGCCTTCCTACGAGCAGTACTTC
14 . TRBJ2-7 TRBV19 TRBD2 CASSLAGGLYEQYF TGTGCCAGCTCCCTAGCGGGAGGGCTCTACGAGCAGTACTTC
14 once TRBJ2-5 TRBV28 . CASSFSFAQETQYF TGTGCCAGCAGTTTTAGCTTCGCCCAGGAGACCCAGTACTTC
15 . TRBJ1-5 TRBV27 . CASRITANSNQPQHF TGTGCCAGCAGAATAACAGCGAATAGCAATCAGCCCCAGCATTTT
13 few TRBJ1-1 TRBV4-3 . CASSVGGGTEAFF TGCGCCAGCAGCGTCGGGGGAGGAACTGAAGCTTTCTTT
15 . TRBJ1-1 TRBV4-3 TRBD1 CASSQGTGANTEAFF TGCGCCAGCAGCCAGGGGACAGGGGCTAACACTGAAGCTTTCTTT
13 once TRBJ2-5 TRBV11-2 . CASSFSLGETQYF TGTGCCAGCAGCTTCTCGCTAGGAGAGACCCAGTACTTC
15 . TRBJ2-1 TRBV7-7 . CASSLAYGSYNEQFF TGTGCTAGCAGCTTAGCCTACGGGAGTTACAATGAGCAGTTCTTC
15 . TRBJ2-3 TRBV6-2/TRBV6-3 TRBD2 CASSVSGSTTDTQYF TGTGCCAGCAGTGTTAGCGGGAGCACAACAGATACGCAGTATTTT
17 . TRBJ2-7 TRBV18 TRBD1 CASSPRLVGTGGYEQYF TGTGCCAGCTCACCACGACTAGTAGGGACAGGGGGATACGAGCAGTACTTC
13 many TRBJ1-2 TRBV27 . CASSLGGAGGYTF TGTGCCAGCAGTTTGGGGGGCGCGGGAGGCTACACCTTC
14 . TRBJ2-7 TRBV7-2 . CASSLGTVPYEQYF TGTGCCAGCAGCTTAGGGACAGTTCCCTACGAGCAGTACTTC
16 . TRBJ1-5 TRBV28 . CASSLTGVGSNQPQHF TGTGCCAGCAGTTTAACCGGAGTAGGGAGCAATCAGCCCCAGCATTTT
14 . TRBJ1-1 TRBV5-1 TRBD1 CASSVTGSNTEAFF TGCGCCAGCAGCGTGACAGGGTCGAACACTGAAGCTTTCTTT
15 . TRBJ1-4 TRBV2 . CASSARTVSEEKLFF TGTGCCAGCAGTGCGAGGACGGTCTCGGAGGAAAAACTGTTTTTT